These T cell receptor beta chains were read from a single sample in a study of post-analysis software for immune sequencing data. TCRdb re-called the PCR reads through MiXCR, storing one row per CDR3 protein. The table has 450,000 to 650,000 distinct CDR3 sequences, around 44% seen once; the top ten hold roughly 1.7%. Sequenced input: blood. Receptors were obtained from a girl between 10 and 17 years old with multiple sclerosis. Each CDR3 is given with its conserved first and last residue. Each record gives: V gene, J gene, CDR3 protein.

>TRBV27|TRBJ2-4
CASSLFPQENIQYF
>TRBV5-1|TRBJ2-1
CASSPGTRNNEQFF
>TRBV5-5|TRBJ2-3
CASSLTYTDTQYF
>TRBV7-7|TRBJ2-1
CASSLSPAGVGEQFF
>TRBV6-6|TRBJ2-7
CASRGLAGESPYEQYF
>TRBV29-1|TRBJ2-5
CSVVGQGAGEQYF
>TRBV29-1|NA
CSIGGGIRYNEQYF
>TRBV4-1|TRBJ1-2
CASSQDPRDATNYGYTF
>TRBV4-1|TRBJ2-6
CASSQEGQGATFSGANVLTF
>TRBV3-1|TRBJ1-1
CASSQTGRNTEAFF
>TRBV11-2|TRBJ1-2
CASSHGVAGTGSTGYTF
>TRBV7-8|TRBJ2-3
CASSHDRIPDTQYF
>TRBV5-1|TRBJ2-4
CASSGTGVENIQYF
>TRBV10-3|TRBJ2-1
CALGWTSGYNEQFF
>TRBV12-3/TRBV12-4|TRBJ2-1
CASSSHGLADEQFF
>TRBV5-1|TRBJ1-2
CASSPGQTSYGYTF
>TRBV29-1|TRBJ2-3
CSVEDRGARLTDTQYF
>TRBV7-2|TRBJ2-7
CASSLLAGARYEQYF
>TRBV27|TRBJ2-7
CASSRTRKDEQYF
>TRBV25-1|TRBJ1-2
CATRRGSPGDYGYTF